A single sample gave rise to the 29 T cell receptor beta chains below, sequenced in a study of CD8+CD57+ T cells in acquired aplastic anemia. By flow cytometry, patients selected for sequencing had shown an expansion of CD8+CD57+ cells. TCR beta VDJ and CDR3 profiling used genomic DNA as template. TCRdb re-called the reads with MiXCR, one entry per CDR3 protein. The sample consists of 190,000 or so distinct CDR3 sequences, approximately 48% of them appearing once. Sequenced input: sorted CD4+, CD8+, or CD8+CD57+ T cells (not recorded which) from PBMCs. Receptor source: a human donor with aplastic anemia.

The gene calls are TRBV28 and TRBJ1-2; D ambiguous. CDR1 and CDR2 (germline): MDHEN, SYDVKM. The CDR3 loop spans 13 amino acids. V was pared by 3 bases and J by 4 bases, with 9 bases between. In DNA form, the CDR3 reads TGTGCCAGCAGTTTCATGGTGAGCTATGGCTACACCTTC. It specifies CASSFMVSYGYTF.

V is TRBV29-1 and J is TRBJ1-3; the D is unclear. The germline V gene encodes CDR1 SQVTM and CDR2 ANQGSEA. This CDR3 comprises 14 residues. Trimming removed 4 bases at V and 1 base at J, with 11 bases between. The CDR3 DNA reads as TGCAGCGTTGTACCGGACGGATCTGGAAACACCATATATTTT. This gives the protein CSVVPDGSGNTIYF.

The chain couples TRBV7-6 to TRBJ2-3; perhaps TRBD2 as D (6 bases). Germline-derived CDR1 and CDR2 are SGHVS and FNYEAQ. V lost 3 bases and J lost 3, with 10 bases in between. CDR3 length: 14 residues. DNA of the CDR3: TGTGCCAGCAGCTTCAGGCGGGGTACAGATACGCAGTATTTT. Translation gives CASSFRRGTDTQYF.

This clonotype has only a few counts. The chain joins TRBV7-3 to TRBJ2-7; the D is unclear. The V gene's germline CDR1 is SGHTA and CDR2 FQGTGA. The CDR3 consists of 12 residues. Trimming left V 5 bases short and J 3 bases short, with 8 bases between. This chain's CDR3 is CASSANNYEQYF. The CDR3 DNA sequence: TGTGCCAGCAGCGCGAACAACTACGAGCAGTACTTC.

The table lists this clonotype with many counts. The chain couples TRBV7-9 to TRBJ2-5; the match to TRBD2 covers 8 bases. V was pared by 7 bases and J by 6 bases, with 1 base of the junction left unmatched. The CDR3 spans 11 residues. Germline values: CDR1 SEHNR, CDR2 FQNEAQ (reference sequence). CDR3 in DNA: TGTGCCAGCACGGGAGGGAAGACCCAGTACTTC. This gives the protein CASTGGKTQYF.

This clonotype was recorded a few times. The rearrangement uses TRBV7-2 and TRBJ2-5; D perhaps matches TRBD1 (5 bases). The CDR3 runs to 13 residues. From germline, CDR1 is SGHTA and CDR2 FQGNSA. The V and J ends lost 6 bases and 3 bases respectively, with 11 bases between them. CDR3 protein: CASRRPGKETQYF. CDR3 DNA sequence: TGTGCCAGCAGGAGACCAGGGAAAGAGACCCAGTACTTC. Drawing the rest from reference TRBV7-2 and TRBJ2-5, the complete variable domain is GAGVSQSPSNKVTEKGKDVELRCDPISGHTALYWYRQSLGQGLEFLIYFQGNSAPDKSGLPSDRFSAERTGGSVSTLTIQRTQQEDSAVYLCASRRPGKETQYFGPGTRLLVL.

This sequence joins TRBV19 and TRBJ1-2; D might be TRBD1 (5 bases). Trimming pared 3 bases from V and 5 bases from J, leaving 10 bases between. CDR1 is LNHDA and CDR2 is SQIVND in the germline V gene (reference sequence). This CDR3 has 13 residues. CDR3 loop: CASSIRGLYGYTF. CDR3 in DNA: TGTGCCAGTAGTATTAGGGGTCTTTATGGCTACACCTTC.

This chain uses TRBV5-1 with TRBJ1-4; D remains unclear. The CDR3 is 19 residues long. Germline CDR1 reads SGHRS; CDR2 reads YFSETQ. The V gene lost 2 bases and the J gene lost 0 bases, with 20 bases spanning the gap. The CDR3 loop is CASSFIQVLVAATNEKLFF. Here the CDR3 DNA reads TGCGCCAGCAGCTTTATCCAGGTTTTGGTTGCGGCAACTAATGAAAAACTGTTTTTT.

V is TRBV20-1 and J is TRBJ2-1; tentatively, D is TRBD1 (5 bases). Trimming stripped 0 bases from V and 12 bases from J, with 18 bases between. Germline-derived CDR1 and CDR2 are DFQATT and SNEGSKA (reference sequence). The length of the CDR3 is 14 residues. Here the CDR3 reads CSARDLRQGPGQFF. The CDR3 coding sequence is TGCAGTGCTAGAGATCTAAGGCAGGGCCCGGGGCAGTTCTTC.

This clonotype was counted at least ten times. The chain joins TRBV2 to TRBJ2-5; possibly TRBD1 for D (5 bases). This CDR3 contains 15 residues. Per the germline V gene, CDR1 is SNHLY and CDR2 is FYNNEI. Trimming removed 3 bases at V and 0 bases at J, with 11 bases between. CDR3 region: CASSDPTDNQETQYF. The CDR3 nucleotides are TGTGCCAGCAGTGACCCGACAGATAACCAAGAGACCCAGTACTTC.

This clonotype was found a few times. The rearrangement joins TRBV30 to TRBJ2-5; no clear D gene. V was pared by 7 bases and J by 5 bases, with 17 bases between. The CDR3 has 13 amino acids. Germline CDR1 reads GTSNPN; CDR2 reads SVGIG (reference sequence). The CDR3: CAFWMAEKETQYF. Here the CDR3 DNA reads TGTGCCTTCTGGATGGCAGAAAAGGAGACCCAGTACTTC.

This clonotype was seen ten or more times. The chain combines TRBV6-2 or TRBV6-3 with TRBJ2-7; D call uncertain. The CDR3 loop spans 13 amino acids. CDR1 MNHEY and CDR2 SVGEGT come from the germline V gene. Trimming removed 6 bases from V and 4 bases from J, with 13 bases in between. CDR3 region: CASRPHLGYEQYF. DNA for the CDR3: TGTGCCAGCAGGCCTCACCTTGGTTACGAGCAGTACTTC.

The chain carries TRBV10-2 and TRBJ1-6; D unclear. The CDR3 sequence is 13 residues long. V was cut by 6 bases and J by 7 bases, with 10 bases left in between. The germline V gene has CDR1 WSHSY and CDR2 SAAADI. This CDR3 reads CASSSYTNSPLHF. CDR3 nucleotide sequence: TGCGCCAGCAGCTCCTATACCAATTCACCCCTCCACTTT.

The rearrangement uses TRBV2 and TRBJ2-7; D gene uncertain. Between the trimmed V and J ends, which lost 7 bases and 3 bases, there was a span of 13 bases. This CDR3 comprises 13 residues. Germline V gives CDR1 SNHLY, CDR2 FYNNEI. In DNA, the CDR3 is TGTGCCAGCAACCCCCCGACGGGCTACGAGCAGTACTTC. Its translation is CASNPPTGYEQYF.

The chain has TRBV10-3 and TRBJ2-3; 8 bases are a match to TRBD2. V trimming: 4 bases; J trimming: 4 bases; junction bases outside the gene matches: 1. This CDR3 is 13 amino acids long. Germline V CDR1 and CDR2: ENHRY, SYGVKD. The CDR3 region is CAISAGLADTQYF. CDR3 DNA sequence: TGTGCCATCAGTGCGGGACTAGCAGATACGCAGTATTTT.

This clonotype was seen once. V usage is TRBV7-3 and J usage is TRBJ2-7; tentatively, D is TRBD2 (5 bases). The CDR3 consists of 12 residues. Germline values: CDR1 SGHTA, CDR2 FQGTGA. V was pared by 5 bases and J by 3 bases, with 8 bases between. The CDR3 region has the DNA TGTGCCAGCAGCCACCGGGACTACGAGCAGTACTTC. Its protein is CASSHRDYEQYF.

This chain uses TRBV2 with TRBJ1-4; D is uncertain. The V and J ends lost 6 bases and 0 bases respectively, with 8 bases between them. CDR3 length: 14 residues. Germline V CDR1 and CDR2: SNHLY, FYNNEI. The CDR3 is CASSSSSTNEKLFF. Written as DNA, the CDR3 is TGTGCCAGCAGCTCGTCCTCAACTAATGAAAAACTGTTTTTT.

At least ten counts were recorded for this clonotype. V usage is TRBV19 and J usage is TRBJ1-5; 7 bases fit TRBD1. Germline CDR1 LNHDA, CDR2 SQIVND (reference sequence). The V segment lost 3 bases and the J segment 4 bases; nucleotides outside the gene matches: 3. CDR3 size: 14 residues. CDR3 sequence: CASSIEGANQPQHF. The CDR3 region has the DNA TGTGCCAGTAGTATTGAGGGGGCTAATCAGCCCCAGCATTTT.

J is TRBJ2-5 and V is TRBV7-3; D call uncertain. V was cut by 5 bases and J by 0 bases, with 13 bases left in between. Germline loops: CDR1 SGHTA, CDR2 FQGTGA. This CDR3 comprises 15 residues. Here the CDR3 DNA reads TGTGCCAGCAGCATCGGACCAGCGCACCAAGAGACCCAGTACTTC. Translating gives CASSIGPAHQETQYF.

V is TRBV15 and J is TRBJ2-7, with 7 bases matching TRBD1. The V gene end was trimmed by 3 bases and the J gene end by 6 bases; junction bases not matched to a gene: 11. The germline CDR1 and CDR2 sequences are LNHNV and YYDKDF (reference sequence). This CDR3 has 15 residues. The CDR3 protein is CATSREIPGTAEQYF. As DNA, the CDR3 is TGTGCCACCAGCAGGGAGATCCCGGGGACAGCCGAGCAGTACTTC.

The V call is TRBV25-1, the J call TRBJ2-5; D is uncertain. The ends were cut back, 6 bases at V and 0 bases at J, with 2 bases in the middle. CDR1 and CDR2 from the germline V gene are MGHDK and SYGVNS. The CDR3 extends over 11 amino acids. CDR3 residues: CASRYQETQYF. The DNA for the CDR3 is TGTGCCAGCAGGTACCAAGAGACCCAGTACTTC. Full variable domain (remainder filled in from reference TRBV25-1 and TRBJ2-5): EADIYQTPRYLVIGTGKKITLECSQTMGHDKMYWYQQDPGMELHLIHYSYGVNSTEKGDLSSESTVSRIRTEHFPLTLESARPSHTSQYLCASRYQETQYFGPGTRLLVL.

This sequence joins TRBV24-1 and TRBJ1-2; D unresolved. Per the germline V gene, CDR1 is KGHDR and CDR2 is SFDVKD. This CDR3 contains 13 residues. Between the trimmed V and J ends, which lost 4 bases and 5 bases, there was a span of 10 bases. CDR3 region: CATSEGATYGYTF. For the CDR3, the DNA is TGTGCCACCAGTGAGGGAGCTACATATGGCTACACCTTC.

In this sample, this clonotype turned up a few times. One junction end does not reproduce the germline sequence, and a read error may be involved. The CDR3: CASSIEAYSNQPQHF. The CDR3 bases are TGTGCCAGTAGCATAGAAGCTTATAGCAATCAGCCCCAGCATTTT. V is TRBV19 and J is TRBJ1-5; D is unresolved. This CDR3 spans 15 amino acids. Germline lookup yields CDR1 LNHDA and CDR2 SQIVND (reference sequence).

Ten or more counts support this clonotype. The chain couples TRBV6-5 to TRBJ1-1; 7 nucleotides align to TRBD1. V trimming: 7 bases; J trimming: 10 bases; junction bases outside the gene matches: 6. The CDR3 is 11 residues long. CDR1 MNHEY and CDR2 SVGAGI come from the germline V gene. The CDR3 coding sequence is TGTGCCAGCACCAGGGGGGGGCGAGCTTTCTTT. This gives the protein CASTRGGRAFF.

A word on this clonotype: A much larger clone lies one base from this, so it may be a read error. This rearrangement joins TRBV7-2 to TRBJ1-2; D is possibly TRBD1 (5 bases). V shed 6 bases and J shed 2 bases, with 16 bases lying between them. Germline V gene lookup returns CDR1 SGHTA and CDR2 FQGNSA. This CDR3 region has 15 residues. Written as DNA, the CDR3 is TGTGCCAGCAGAAAGGGACGGGAGGGGAACTATGGCTACACCTTC. Translated: CASRKGREGNYGYTF.

The V and J genes are TRBV18 and TRBJ1-3; 9 bases are shared with TRBD1. V shed 4 bases, J shed 3 bases, and the junction held 7 bases outside the gene matches. From germline, CDR1 is KGHSH and CDR2 LQKENI. CDR3 length: 16 residues. The CDR3 sequence: CASSLRTGASGNTIYF. The CDR3 DNA reads as TGTGCCAGCTCACTCCGGACAGGGGCGAGTGGAAACACCATATATTTT.

This clonotype was observed many times. J is TRBJ1-4 and V is TRBV5-1; the match to TRBD1 covers 10 bases. From germline, CDR1 is SGHRS and CDR2 YFSETQ. J lost 6 bases, V lost 6 bases, and 5 bases had no gene match. The CDR3 extends over 14 amino acids. The DNA for the CDR3 is TGCGCCAGCAAGTCCGGGACAGGGGATGAAAAACTGTTTTTT. Its translation is CASKSGTGDEKLFF.

V and J are TRBV29-1 and TRBJ2-1; 9 bases map to TRBD1. The CDR3 totals 13 residues. Germline loops: CDR1 SQVTM, CDR2 ANQGSEA. J lost 6 bases, V lost 6 bases, and 6 bases had no gene match. The CDR3 spells CSVATGGFNEQFF. CDR3 bases: TGCAGCGTCGCGACAGGGGGTTTCAATGAGCAGTTCTTC.

The J gene is TRBJ1-1, the V gene TRBV7-8; D might be TRBD1 (5 bases). This CDR3 has 15 amino acids. With 4 bases removed from V and 1 base from J, the gap between germline ends came to 13 bases. Germline CDR1 SGHVS, CDR2 FQNEAQ. CDR3 bases: TGTGCCAGCAGCTCCAGGGTAATTCCGAACACTGAAGCTTTCTTT. This sequence encodes CASSSRVIPNTEAFF.